This T cell receptor (beta chain) was identified during a study of identifying expanded T cells in peripheral blood. The V and J ends lost 5 bases and 8 bases, in that order; junction bases with no gene match: 12. Germline CDR1 MRHNA, CDR2 SNTAGT. The CDR3 runs 15 residues. General study findings and limits: Across healthy donors, higher total template counts meant significantly greater approximately 2-week count variance.

TCRdb's table, derived via immunoSEQ multiplex PCR, lists solely in-frame clones and lacks some. The sample carries about 100,000 clones, around nine tenths recorded once. Details on this clone: Its antigen is as yet unknown.

V usage is TRBV6-4 and J usage is TRBJ2-3, with TRBD2 matching 8 bases. The sequence derives from a person aged 18-69 years in good health. Sequencing used blood. DNA of the CDR3: TGTGCCAGCAGTCAACAAGCGGGAGTTTTCGGTACGCAGTATTTT. Translation: CASSQQAGVFGTQYF.